These 29 T cell receptor beta chains were all obtained from the same sample, sequenced in a study of blood T cell repertoires in COVID-19. Assay used: immunoSEQ multiplex PCR; TCRdb lists only in-frame clones, some missing. The sample records roughly 250,000 clones, roughly 88% being singletons. The sample taken for sequencing was peripheral blood. These receptors originate from a woman between 35 and 50 years old who had recovered from COVID-19.

CDR3 sequence reads: CASSLALGRTLYNEQFF. The CDR3 DNA reads TGCGCCAGCAGCTTGGCACTTGGGCGCACTTTATACAATGAGCAGTTCTTC. This sequence joins TRBV5-1 and TRBJ2-1; no definite D call. This CDR3 is 17 amino acids long. Per the germline V gene, CDR1 is SGHRS and CDR2 is YFSETQ. Trimming removed 0 bases at V and 4 bases at J, with 17 bases between.

The chain recombines TRBV7-9 with TRBJ2-1; possibly TRBD2 for D (6 bases). From germline, CDR1 is SEHNR and CDR2 FQNEAQ (reference sequence). V was clipped by 5 bases and J by 0 bases, with 14 bases between them. The CDR3 contains 16 residues. The chain's CDR3 is CASSQTSKSSYNEQFF. The CDR3 DNA reads TGTGCCAGCAGCCAAACTAGCAAGAGCTCCTACAATGAGCAGTTCTTC.

This clone was observed a few times. The chain is built from TRBV27 and TRBJ1-1; 9 positions match TRBD1. Germline-derived CDR1 and CDR2 are MNHEY and SMNVEV (reference sequence). J lost 4 bases, V lost 5 bases, and 5 bases had no gene match. CDR3 size: 14 residues. CDR3 sequence: CASSGTGYFTEAFF. The CDR3 coding sequence is TGTGCCAGCAGTGGGACAGGGTACTTCACTGAAGCTTTCTTT.

The chain joins TRBV5-4 to TRBJ1-1; D possibly corresponds to TRBD1 (6 bases). CDR1 SGHNT and CDR2 YYREEE come from the germline V gene (reference sequence). Trimming removed 2 bases from V and 7 bases from J, with 21 bases in between. The CDR3 length is 16 residues. CDR3 nucleotide sequence: TGTGCCAGCAGCTTTAGACAAACAGGGATGAGAGATGAAGCTTTCTTT. This codes for CASSFRQTGMRDEAFF.

The chain employs TRBV7-9 and TRBJ2-3, with 8 bases aligning to TRBD2. This CDR3 has 15 residues. CDR1 and CDR2 from the germline V gene are SEHNR and FQNEAQ (reference sequence). After removal of 5 bases from V and 3 bases from J, the junction contained 7 bases not matched to a gene. CDR3 sequence: CASSRSGGKTDTQYF. CDR3 in DNA: TGTGCCAGCAGCCGGAGCGGGGGTAAAACAGATACGCAGTATTTT.

The count of this clone is one. The chain combines TRBV7-9 with TRBJ2-2, with D perhaps matching TRBD2 (5 bases). Germline CDR1 reads SEHNR; CDR2 reads FQNEAQ (reference sequence). The CDR3 length is 16 residues. V lost 0 bases and J lost 1, with 9 bases in between. CDR3 residues: CASSLAGGLNTGELFF. The CDR3 DNA sequence: TGTGCCAGCAGCTTAGCAGGCGGGTTGAACACCGGGGAGCTGTTTTTT.

J is TRBJ2-7 and V is TRBV4-1; TRBD1 matches at 7 bases. With V trimmed by 3 bases and J by 1 base, 6 bases remained unmatched. Germline V gives CDR1 MGHRA, CDR2 YSYEKL. CDR3 size: 15 residues. CDR3 protein: CASSHTTGISYEQYF. Here the CDR3 DNA reads TGCGCCAGCAGCCACACGACAGGGATTTCCTACGAGCAGTACTTC.

A single count supports this clone. The chain has TRBV5-1 and TRBJ1-2; the D gene is possibly TRBD1 (5 bases). V lost 0 bases and J 4 bases, leaving 10 bases between the germline ends. Germline V gives CDR1 SGHRS, CDR2 YFSETQ. This CDR3 contains 14 residues. The CDR3 protein is CASSLGQGAYGYTF. In nucleotides, the CDR3 is TGCGCCAGCAGCTTGGGCCAGGGCGCCTATGGCTACACCTTC.

This chain's CDR3 is CSTEGGPGNTIYF. CDR3 DNA: TGCAGCACCGAAGGGGGACCTGGAAACACCATATATTTT. The chain has TRBV29-1 and TRBJ1-3; tentatively, D is TRBD1 (6 bases). This CDR3 has 13 residues. CDR1 is SQVTM and CDR2 is ANQGSEA in the germline V gene. V was clipped by 8 bases and J by 2 bases, with 13 bases between them. The whole variable domain, remainder taken from reference TRBV29-1 and TRBJ1-3, is SAVISQKPSRDICQRGTSLTIQCQVDSQVTMMFWYRQQPGQSLTLIATANQGSEATYESGFVIDKFPISRPNLTFSTLTVSNMSPEDSSIYLCSTEGGPGNTIYFGEGSWLTVV.

The chain joins TRBV28 to TRBJ2-3; perhaps TRBD2 as D (6 bases). The CDR3 spans 15 residues. V was clipped by 3 bases and J by 2 bases, with 12 bases between them. Germline V gene lookup returns CDR1 MDHEN and CDR2 SYDVKM. The CDR3 sequence: CASSLPLRDTDTQYF. In DNA form, the CDR3 reads TGTGCCAGCAGTTTGCCTTTGCGGGACACAGATACGCAGTATTTT.

The rearrangement uses TRBV2 and TRBJ2-7; D unresolved. The germline V gene has CDR1 SNHLY and CDR2 FYNNEI. The V and J ends lost 3 bases and 6 bases respectively, with 9 bases between them. This CDR3 is built from 12 residues. CDR3 sequence (DNA): TGTGCCAGCAGTGACCCGGGTCTCGAGCAGTACTTC. The encoded protein is CASSDPGLEQYF. Variable domain in full (rest from reference TRBV2 and TRBJ2-7): EPEVTQTPSHQVTQMGQEVILRCVPISNHLYFYWYRQILGQKVEFLVSFYNNEISEKSEIFDDQFSVERPDGSNFTLKIRSTKLEDSAMYFCASSDPGLEQYFGPGTRLTVT.

The chain has TRBV9 and TRBJ1-2; no clear D. The germline gives CDR1 SGDLS, CDR2 YYNGEE. CDR3 size: 15 residues. Trimming removed 3 bases from V and 4 bases from J, with 16 bases in between. This chain's CDR3 is CASSALEPSLYGYTF. For the CDR3, the DNA is TGTGCCAGCAGCGCCCTGGAGCCGAGTCTCTATGGCTACACCTTC.

V is TRBV6-6 and J is TRBJ2-7; D is perhaps TRBD1 (5 bases). The CDR3 is 13 residues long. Trimming took off 6 bases at V and 0 bases at J, with 9 bases between the two ends. The V gene's germline CDR1 is MNHNY and CDR2 SVGAGI (reference sequence). CDR3 in amino acids: CASRGRYSYEQYF. In nucleotides, the CDR3 is TGTGCCAGCAGGGGGCGTTACTCCTACGAGCAGTACTTC.

The J gene is TRBJ1-4, the V gene TRBV28, with D maybe TRBD1 (6 bases). The CDR3 is made up of 14 amino acids. Germline CDR1 MDHEN, CDR2 SYDVKM. Trimming shortened V by 8 bases and J by 5 bases, and 15 bases separated the two germline ends. CDR3 region: CASRTGTWNEKLFF. The CDR3 nucleotides read TGTGCCAGCCGCACCGGGACATGGAATGAAAAACTGTTTTTT.

This chain connects TRBV4-3 to TRBJ2-6; TRBD1 matches at 10 bases. This CDR3 spans 20 amino acids. Germline CDR1 is LGHNA and CDR2 is YSLEER. J was trimmed by 5 bases and V by 3 bases; bases with no gene match: 16. This CDR3 is CASSHQPSSDRGFWANVLTF. DNA of the CDR3: TGCGCCAGCAGCCACCAACCATCCTCGGACAGGGGGTTCTGGGCCAACGTCCTGACTTTC.

This sequence joins TRBV12-3 or TRBV12-4 and TRBJ2-7; no clear D. V lost 1 base and J 3 bases, leaving 7 bases between the germline ends. The CDR3 extends over 13 amino acids. In nucleotides, the CDR3 is TGTGCCAGCAGTTTAGAGAGGATCTACGAGCAGTACTTC. As protein: CASSLERIYEQYF.

On this clone: The sample carries other DNA sequences with the same CDR3. The rearrangement links TRBV5-8 to TRBJ2-1, with 10 nucleotides matching TRBD2. The CDR3 totals 16 residues. The V segment lost 4 bases and the J segment 0 bases; nucleotides outside the gene matches: 4. The germline V gene encodes CDR1 SGHTS and CDR2 YDEGEE. The CDR3 protein is CASSLGLAASYNEQFF. The CDR3 region has the DNA TGTGCCAGCAGCCTCGGACTAGCGGCCTCCTACAATGAGCAGTTCTTC.

This chain connects TRBV9 to TRBJ2-1, with a tentative D call TRBD2 (6 bases). Trimming cost V 0 bases and J 1 base, with 14 bases left between them. Germline CDR1 SGDLS, CDR2 YYNGEE. This CDR3 is 17 amino acids long. The CDR3 sequence: CASSVEDGGRSYNEQFF. The CDR3 DNA follows: TGTGCCAGCAGCGTAGAGGATGGGGGGAGGTCCTACAATGAGCAGTTCTTC.

The chain uses TRBV2 and TRBJ2-1; 14 positions agree with TRBD2. J lost 12 bases, V lost 9 bases, and 10 bases had no gene match. Germline values: CDR1 SNHLY, CDR2 FYNNEI. The CDR3 length is 14 residues. Written as DNA, the CDR3 is TGTGCCAGGGAGACTAGCGGGGGGGATAAGTGGCAGTTCTTC. Encoded protein: CARETSGGDKWQFF.

The DNA for the CDR3 is TGTGCCAGTAGTACCTTTCGGGGGAGGGGGGAGCCCCAGCATTTT. This sequence encodes CASSTFRGRGEPQHF. V usage is TRBV19 and J usage is TRBJ1-5; possible D gene TRBD1, 6 bases. This CDR3 spans 15 amino acids. V dropped 4 bases and J dropped 8 bases, with 18 bases sitting between them. The germline CDR1 and CDR2 sequences are LNHDA and SQIVND (reference sequence).

This clone came up a few times. V gene TRBV6-2 or TRBV6-3 combines with J gene TRBJ2-7, with D uncertain. This CDR3 is 12 amino acids long. CDR1 and CDR2 from the germline V gene are MNHEY and SVGEGT. The germline V and J ends were trimmed by 3 bases and 3 bases, with 6 bases remaining between them. The CDR3 DNA follows: TGTGCCAGCAGTTATAGTAGCTACGAGCAGTACTTC. Its protein is CASSYSSYEQYF.

The rearrangement joins TRBV28 to TRBJ1-6; 7 bases line up with TRBD1. Losses at the gene ends were 0 bases for V and 7 bases for J; bases not matched to a gene: 9. CDR1 is MDHEN and CDR2 is SYDVKM in the germline V gene. This CDR3 has 17 residues. CDR3 loop: CASSLWGATGRNSPLHF. The CDR3 coding sequence is TGTGCCAGCAGTTTATGGGGGGCGACAGGGAGGAATTCACCCCTCCACTTT.

This chain joins TRBV7-3 and TRBJ1-1; no firm D call. Germline V gene sequence: CDR1 SGHTA, CDR2 FQGTGA. V lost 5 bases, J lost 1 base, and 8 bases lay in between. This CDR3 spans 13 amino acids. The CDR3 bases are TGTGCCAGCAGCCCCGGAGGGAACACTGAAGCTTTCTTT. Protein: CASSPGGNTEAFF.

V usage is TRBV5-6 and J usage is TRBJ1-6, with D maybe TRBD1 (6 bases). The germline V gene has CDR1 SGHDT and CDR2 YYEEEE. The CDR3 totals 14 residues. With 0 bases removed from V and 8 bases from J, the gap between germline ends came to 9 bases. The CDR3 sequence is CASSLGQVHSPLHF. CDR3 in DNA: TGTGCCAGCAGCTTGGGACAGGTACATTCACCCCTCCACTTT.

This chain connects TRBV27 to TRBJ2-7; 8 bases map to TRBD2. The junction had 10 bases not matched to a gene; V was cut back by 6 bases and J by 3 bases. This CDR3 region has 15 residues. CDR1 and CDR2 (germline): MNHEY, SMNVEV (reference sequence). CDR3 in amino acids: CASSFGSGGLYEQYF. As DNA, the CDR3 is TGTGCCAGCAGCTTTGGAAGCGGGGGTCTCTACGAGCAGTACTTC.

The chain employs TRBV24-1 and TRBJ2-3, with 12 bases aligning to TRBD2. V shed 7 bases, J shed 4 bases, and the junction held 14 bases outside the gene matches. Looked up from germline, CDR1 is KGHDR and CDR2 is SFDVKD. The CDR3 runs 18 residues. The CDR3, as DNA: TGTGCCACCAGAAGTTCCGGGACTAGCGGGCCCTGGCCAGATACGCAGTATTTT. Amino acid sequence: CATRSSGTSGPWPDTQYF.

The genes are TRBV4-3 and TRBJ1-5; a possible D gene is TRBD1 (5 bases). CDR1 and CDR2 (germline): LGHNA, YSLEER. V dropped 0 bases and J dropped 2 bases, with 20 bases sitting between them. The CDR3 is 19 amino acids. This CDR3 reads CASSQDRVSRGRGNQPQHF. In DNA form, the CDR3 reads TGCGCCAGCAGCCAAGATCGGGTTTCTCGGGGGAGGGGCAATCAGCCCCAGCATTTT.

The rearrangement links TRBV10-3 to TRBJ2-3, with D perhaps TRBD2 (5 bases). Trimming took off 5 bases at V and 5 bases at J, with 5 bases between the two ends. The CDR3 covers 11 residues. CDR1 is ENHRY and CDR2 is SYGVKD in the germline V gene. The CDR3 sequence: CAISREDTQYF. CDR3 DNA: TGTGCCATCAGTCGGGAAGATACGCAGTATTTT.

The rearrangement uses TRBV28 and TRBJ2-7; TRBD2 aligns across 10 bases. The CDR3 consists of 17 residues. Germline assignment: CDR1 MDHEN and CDR2 SYDVKM. Trimming took 2 bases from V and 3 from J; bases not matched to a gene: 10. CDR3 sequence reads: CASSLPPGSGGYYEQYF. CDR3 sequence (DNA): TGTGCCAGCAGTTTACCCCCAGGTAGCGGGGGGTACTACGAGCAGTACTTC.